One sample yielded the 2 T cell receptor beta chains listed below, sequenced in a study of identical twins. TCRdb re-called the 5' RACE reads through MiXCR, storing one row per CDR3 protein. In the table there are 15,000 to 20,000 distinct CDR3 sequences, 69% of which are singletons. The sample consisted of memory (CD45RO+) T cells sorted from blood. Source of these receptors: a woman younger than 35 in good health. This table probably holds off-target reads from a library built for another chain.

The sample holds a few counts of this clonotype. The chain joins TRBV5-4 to TRBJ2-1, with D possibly TRBD2 on 6 matching bases. The CDR3 has 14 amino acids. Looked up from germline, CDR1 is SGHNT and CDR2 is YYREEE (reference sequence). V lost 4 bases, J lost 3 bases, and 11 bases lay in between. The CDR3 protein is CASSGGRVYNEQFF. The DNA of the CDR3 is TGTGCCAGCAGCGGAGGGCGAGTCTACAATGAGCAGTTCTTC.

V usage is TRBV6-5 and J usage is TRBJ1-3, with D possibly TRBD1 on 5 matching bases. V gave up 8 bases and J gave up 7 bases, with 6 bases separating them. Germline assignment: CDR1 MNHEY and CDR2 SVGAGI. The CDR3 loop spans 10 amino acids. CDR3 in DNA: TGTGCCAGCGGGGGGAACACCATATATTTT. Protein: CASGGNTIYF.